The sequence of this T cell receptor beta chain was determined in a study of T cells in Graves' hyperthyroidism and ophthalmopathy. Across the study: Peripheral blood was taken when the disease was first diagnosed, before any treatment began.

RNA transcripts provided the source from which TCR beta CDR3 regions were amplified. First-round RT-PCR of the TCR CDR3 relied on the HTBI primer set. A single record per CDR3 protein comes from TCRdb applying MiXCR to the multiplex PCR reads. There are some 600,000 distinct CDR3 sequences in the sample; about 15% occur only once, and more than 4.5% lies in the top ten. In this sample, this clonotype turned up many times. The V segment lost 3 bases and the J segment 0 bases; nucleotides outside the gene matches: 1. Germline-derived CDR1 and CDR2 are SGHTA and FQGTGA. This CDR3 is 15 amino acids long. The sequence was obtained from a woman in her thirties with Graves' hyperthyroidism that later progressed to Graves' ophthalmopathy. Source material: blood. The chain recombines TRBV7-3 with TRBJ2-1; 8 bases match TRBD1. CDR3 sequence: CASSFDRGSYNEQFF. CDR3 coding DNA: TGTGCCAGCAGCTTCGACAGGGGCTCCTACAATGAGCAGTTCTTC.